This TCR beta chain was sequenced in a study of CD8 T cells in ankylosing spondylitis. In TCRdb, the 5' RACE reads were re-called with MiXCR into one record per CDR3 protein. This sample has about 160,000 distinct CDR3 sequences, with about 18% found just once. The CDR3 has 11 amino acids. The sample was blood, either unsorted or a sorted T cell fraction (not recorded which). The V gene is TRBV12-2, the J gene TRBJ1-5. TRBV12-2 is given as a pseudogene. This receptor was identified in a male donor with ankylosing spondylitis or in good health (not recorded which). The CDR3 DNA follows: TGTGCAAGTCGCCAACACCAGCCCCAGCATTTT. Translated, it gives CASRQHQPQHF.